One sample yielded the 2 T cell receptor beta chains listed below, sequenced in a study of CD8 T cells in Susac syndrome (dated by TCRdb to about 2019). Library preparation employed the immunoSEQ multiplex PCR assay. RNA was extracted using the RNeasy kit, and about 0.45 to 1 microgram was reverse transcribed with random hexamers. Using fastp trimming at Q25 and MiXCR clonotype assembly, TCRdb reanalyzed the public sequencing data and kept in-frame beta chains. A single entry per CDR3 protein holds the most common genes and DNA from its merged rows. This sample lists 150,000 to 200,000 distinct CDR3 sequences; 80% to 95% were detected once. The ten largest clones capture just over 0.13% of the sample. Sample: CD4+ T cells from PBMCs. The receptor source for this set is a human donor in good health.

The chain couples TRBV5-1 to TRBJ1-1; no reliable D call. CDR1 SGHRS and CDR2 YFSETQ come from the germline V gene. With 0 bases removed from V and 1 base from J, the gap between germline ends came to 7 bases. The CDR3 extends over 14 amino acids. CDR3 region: CASSLEDENTEAFF. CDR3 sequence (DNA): TGCGCCAGCAGCTTGGAGGACGAGAACACTGAAGCTTTCTTT.

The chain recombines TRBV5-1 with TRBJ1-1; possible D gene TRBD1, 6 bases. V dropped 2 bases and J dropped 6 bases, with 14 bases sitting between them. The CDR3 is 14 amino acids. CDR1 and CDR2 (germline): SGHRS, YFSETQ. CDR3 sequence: CASSFPDRKSEAFF. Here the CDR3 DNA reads TGCGCCAGCAGCTTCCCAGACAGGAAATCTGAAGCTTTCTTT.